Given below is one T cell receptor beta chain in context. Its specificity is unknown. This entry comes from a study of CD8+ T cells in alopecia areata. General study findings and limits: Tofacitinib delivered significant drops in scalp clonality and in expanded CD8+ clones among the top 100.

Treatment reported: oral pan-JAK inhibitor, 5-10 mg twice daily. This CDR3 contains 15 residues. Germline loops: CDR1 ENHRY, CDR2 SYGVKD. V was clipped by 6 bases and J by 2 bases, with 14 bases between them. cDNA serving as the sequencing template came from extracted, reverse transcribed RNA. This table comes from immunoSEQ multiplex PCR, and its TCRdb copy is limited to in-frame clones, with some not included. The sample consists of around 120,000 clones, around 60% of them appearing once. The chain joins TRBV10-3 to TRBJ1-3; D call uncertain. The clonotype comes from a human donor with alopecia areata. The sequencing used CD4+ T cells sorted from blood, collected at week 4, from a patient treated with tofacitinib. CDR3 bases: TGTGCCATCAGAGGTACGGGGAGGACTGGAAACACCATATATTTT. This translates into CAIRGTGRTGNTIYF.